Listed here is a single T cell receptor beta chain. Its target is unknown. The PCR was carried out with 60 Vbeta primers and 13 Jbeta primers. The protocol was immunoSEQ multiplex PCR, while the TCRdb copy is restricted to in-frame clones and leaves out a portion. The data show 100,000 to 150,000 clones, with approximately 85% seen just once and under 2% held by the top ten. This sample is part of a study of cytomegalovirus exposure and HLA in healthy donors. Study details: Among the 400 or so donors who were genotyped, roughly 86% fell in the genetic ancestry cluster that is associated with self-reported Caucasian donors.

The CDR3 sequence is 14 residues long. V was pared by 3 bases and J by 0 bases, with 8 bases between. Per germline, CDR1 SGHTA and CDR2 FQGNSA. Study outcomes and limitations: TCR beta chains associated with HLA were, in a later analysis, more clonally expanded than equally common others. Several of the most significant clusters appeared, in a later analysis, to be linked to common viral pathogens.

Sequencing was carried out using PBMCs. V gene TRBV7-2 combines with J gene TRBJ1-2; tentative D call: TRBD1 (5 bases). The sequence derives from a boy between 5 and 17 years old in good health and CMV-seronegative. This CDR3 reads CASSLGPSNYGYTF. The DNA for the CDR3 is TGTGCCAGCAGCTTGGGGCCCTCTAACTATGGCTACACCTTC.